This TCR beta chain emerged from a study of breast tumors, draining lymph nodes, adjacent tissues. Trimming removed 3 bases from V and 0 bases from J; junction bases left unmatched: 10. This CDR3 is built from 19 residues. Germline V gives CDR1 MDHEN, CDR2 SYDVKM. The study's findings and limits: Luminal-like breast cancer showed significantly higher tumor–nontumor repertoire similarity than basal-like.

About this clonotype: Its cognate antigen is unknown.

TCRdb passed the multiplex PCR reads through MiXCR, listing each CDR3 protein once. The repertoire holds about 140,000 distinct CDR3 sequences, with more than 20% as singletons. Breast cancer patients provided tissue from their axillary draining lymph nodes. This chain connects TRBV28 to TRBJ2-6, with 8 bases fitting TRBD1. Sequencing used axillary lymph node tissue. This receptor was obtained from a female donor with breast cancer. Some clones in this sample may be carry-over from other donors' samples. The CDR3 region is CASSFSPIGQGSGANVLTF. DNA for the CDR3: TGTGCCAGCAGTTTTTCGCCCATCGGACAGGGCTCTGGGGCCAACGTCCTGACTTTC.